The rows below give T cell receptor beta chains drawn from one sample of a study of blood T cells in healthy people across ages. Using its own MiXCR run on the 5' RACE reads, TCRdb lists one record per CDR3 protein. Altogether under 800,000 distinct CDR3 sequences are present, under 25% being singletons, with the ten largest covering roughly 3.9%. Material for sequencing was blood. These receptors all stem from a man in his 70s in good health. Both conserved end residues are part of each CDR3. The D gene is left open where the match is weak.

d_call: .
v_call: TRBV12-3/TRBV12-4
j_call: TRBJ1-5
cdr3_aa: CASSADRWNQPQHF

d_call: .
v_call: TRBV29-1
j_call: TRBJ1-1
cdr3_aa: CSVVLNTEAFF

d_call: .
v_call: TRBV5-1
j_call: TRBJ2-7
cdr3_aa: CASSQSRSNYEQYF

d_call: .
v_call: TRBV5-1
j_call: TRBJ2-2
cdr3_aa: CASSLNGLNTGELFF

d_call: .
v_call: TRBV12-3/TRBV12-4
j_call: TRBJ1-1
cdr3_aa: CASSRRTGAFF

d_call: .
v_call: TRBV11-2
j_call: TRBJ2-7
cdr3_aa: CASSLVGGATYEQYF

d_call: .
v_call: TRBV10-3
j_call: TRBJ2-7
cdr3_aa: CAISLSGTLEAGGYEQYF

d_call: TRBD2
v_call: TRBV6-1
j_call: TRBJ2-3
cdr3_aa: CASRTSGRGDTQYF

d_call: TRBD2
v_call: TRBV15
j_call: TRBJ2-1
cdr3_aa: CATSRDPLSGGGVIYNEQFF

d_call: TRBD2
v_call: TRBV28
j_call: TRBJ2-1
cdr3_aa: CASSSAGSGRHNEQFF

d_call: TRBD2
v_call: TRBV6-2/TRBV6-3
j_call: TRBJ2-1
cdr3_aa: CASRTGGIYNEQFF

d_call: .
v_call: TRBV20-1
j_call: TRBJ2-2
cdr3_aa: CSARSLGNTGELFF

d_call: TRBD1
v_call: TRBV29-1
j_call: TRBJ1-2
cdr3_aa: CSVGDRGDGYTF

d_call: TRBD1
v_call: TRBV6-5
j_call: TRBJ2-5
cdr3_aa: CASSYSRQGLGQETQYF

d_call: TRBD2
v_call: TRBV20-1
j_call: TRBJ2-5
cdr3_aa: CSARVASGKETQYF

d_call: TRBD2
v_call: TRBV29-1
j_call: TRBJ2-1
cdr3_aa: CSVEGGSLNEQFF

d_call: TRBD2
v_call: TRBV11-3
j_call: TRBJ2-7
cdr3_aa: CASSVRGGAESYEQYF

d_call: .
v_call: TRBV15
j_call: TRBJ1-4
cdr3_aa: CATRRGGEKLFF

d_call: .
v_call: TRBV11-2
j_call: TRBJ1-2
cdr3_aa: CASSPARGADYGYTF

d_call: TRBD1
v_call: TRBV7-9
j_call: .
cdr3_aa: CASSMGQGLVNEQFF

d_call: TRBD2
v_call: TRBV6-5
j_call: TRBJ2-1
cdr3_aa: CASSRGRPPPNEQFF

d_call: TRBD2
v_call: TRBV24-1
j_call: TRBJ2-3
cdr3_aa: CATSDAGGSNPDTQYF

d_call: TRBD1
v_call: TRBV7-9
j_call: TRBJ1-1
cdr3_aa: CASDDRVVAFF

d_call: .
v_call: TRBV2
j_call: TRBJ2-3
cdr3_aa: CASSEPRTGTDTQYF

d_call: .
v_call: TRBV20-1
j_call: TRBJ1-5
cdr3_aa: CRRDGYRSNQPQHF

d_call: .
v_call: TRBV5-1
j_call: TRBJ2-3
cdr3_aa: CASSPQARDTQYF

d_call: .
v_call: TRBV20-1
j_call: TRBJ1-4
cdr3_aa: CSARSGLNNEKLFF

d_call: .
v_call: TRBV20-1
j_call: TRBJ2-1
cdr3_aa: CSARDMRGIGNEQFF

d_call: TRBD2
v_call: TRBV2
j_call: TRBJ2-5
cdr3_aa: CASRELAGFQTQYF

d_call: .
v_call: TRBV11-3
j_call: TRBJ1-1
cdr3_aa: CASSWGHENTEAFF